The clone carrying this T cell receptor beta chain turned up a few times. Its target is not known. This entry is derived from a study of CD8+ T cells in alopecia areata. General observations from the study: Sharing of TCRs across patients appeared less clear than in mice, possibly for HLA-related reasons. The study also sequences resident alphabeta T cells of normal skin in scalp samples. Compared with normal scalp, lesional scalp had higher clonality and more expanded CD8+ clones.

The sequencing template was cDNA reverse transcribed from extracted RNA. Only in-frame clones appear in the TCRdb table, and some are missing; sequencing was by immunoSEQ multiplex PCR. The data contain about 99,000 clones, around three fifths of them seen just once; the ten biggest clones take up around 8.8%. Starting from PBMCs, sorting isolated CD4+ and CD8+ T cells. V lost 0 bases, J lost 4 bases, and 18 bases lay in between. The length of the CDR3 is 17 residues. Germline V lookup: CDR1 SGHRS, CDR2 YFSETQ. Specimen: CD4+ T cells sorted from blood. The clonotype comes from a human donor in good health. The chain is built from TRBV5-1 and TRBJ2-3; a weak D match, TRBD1 (7 bases). Here the CDR3 reads CASSLVAGQMVADTQYF. CDR3 bases: TGCGCCAGCAGCTTGGTGGCGGGACAGATGGTCGCAGATACGCAGTATTTT.